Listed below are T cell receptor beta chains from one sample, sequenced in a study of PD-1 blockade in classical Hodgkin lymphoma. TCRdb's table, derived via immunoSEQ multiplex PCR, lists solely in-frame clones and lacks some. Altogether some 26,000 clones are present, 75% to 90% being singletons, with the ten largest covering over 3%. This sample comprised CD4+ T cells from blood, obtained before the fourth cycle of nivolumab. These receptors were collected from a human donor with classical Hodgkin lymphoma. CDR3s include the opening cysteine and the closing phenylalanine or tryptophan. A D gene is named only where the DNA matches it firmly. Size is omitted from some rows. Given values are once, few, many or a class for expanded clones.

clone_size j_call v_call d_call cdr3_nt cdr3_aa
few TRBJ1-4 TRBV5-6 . TGTGCCAGCAGCCGACAGTGGGGGGATGAAAAACTGTTTTTT CASSRQWGDEKLFF
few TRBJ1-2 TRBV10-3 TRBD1 TGTGCCATCAGTGGCAGGGGGGATGGCTACACCTTC CAISGRGDGYTF
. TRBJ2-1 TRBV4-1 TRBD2 TGCGCCAGCAGCCAAGAGCGGGGGGCATCGATGACTGAGCAGTTCTTC CASSQERGASMTEQFF
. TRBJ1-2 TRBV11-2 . TGTGCCAGCAGCCCCCTTCTCGGGTACAGTAGCGGCTATGGCTACACCTTC CASSPLLGYSSGYGYTF
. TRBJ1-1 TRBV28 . TGTGCCAGCAAGGCTCATCCCCTGAACACTGAAGCTTTCTTT CASKAHPLNTEAFF
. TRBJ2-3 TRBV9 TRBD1 TGTGCCAGCAGCTCCGGACAGGGAACTAGCACAGATACGCAGTATTTT CASSSGQGTSTDTQYF
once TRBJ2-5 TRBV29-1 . TGCAGCGTTGCATCCGACACTTCCCCTGGGGAGACCCAGTACTTC CSVASDTSPGETQYF
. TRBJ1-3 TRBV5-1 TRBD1 TGCGCCAGCAGTTGGCAGGGGGCTAATGGAAACACCATATATTTT CASSWQGANGNTIYF
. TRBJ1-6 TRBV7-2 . TGTGCCAGCAGCGCGGGGGGGGGTTGGTCACCCCTCCACTTT CASSAGGGWSPLHF
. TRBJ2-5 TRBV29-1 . TGCAGCGTTGTAATGGCCCAAGAGACCCAGTACTTC CSVVMAQETQYF
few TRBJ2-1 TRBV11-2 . TGTGCCAGCAGCCCCTTGGCCAATGAGCAGTTCTTC CASSPLANEQFF
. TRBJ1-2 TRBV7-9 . TGTGCCAGCAGCTTAGAGGGGGAAGGCTATGGCTACACCTTC CASSLEGEGYGYTF
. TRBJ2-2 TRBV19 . TGTGCCACCAGGACTACTTCCACCGGGGAGCTGTTTTTT CATRTTSTGELFF
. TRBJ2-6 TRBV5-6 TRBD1 TGTGCCAGCACTTTACCGGGACAGAGCTCTGGGGCCAACGTCCTGACTTTC CASTLPGQSSGANVLTF
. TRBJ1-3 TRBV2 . TGTGCCAGCGCGGTCGGCTCTGGAAACACCATATATTTT CASAVGSGNTIYF
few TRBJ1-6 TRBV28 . TGTGCCAGCAGTACAACAATACCCCTCCACTTT CASSTTIPLHF
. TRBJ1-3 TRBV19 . TGTGCCAGTAGTATAAGTTTGGGGACCTCTGGAAACACCATATATTTT CASSISLGTSGNTIYF
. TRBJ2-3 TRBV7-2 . TGTGCCAGCAGCTTAGGGCCCTTTGGGCGAGATACGCAGTATTTT CASSLGPFGRDTQYF
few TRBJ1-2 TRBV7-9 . TGTGCCAGCAGCTTAGGGGGAGATTATGGCTACACCTTC CASSLGGDYGYTF
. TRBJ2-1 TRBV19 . TGTGCCAGTAGTATCTCACGAGAGCGGACAGAGCAGTTCTTC CASSISRERTEQFF
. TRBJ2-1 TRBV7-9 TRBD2 TGTGCCAGCCTCCTAGCGGGGTCTTATGAGCAGTTCTTC CASLLAGSYEQFF
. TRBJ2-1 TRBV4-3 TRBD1 TGCGCCAGCAGCCAAGATATGGACAGGGGCTACAATGAGCAGTTCTTC CASSQDMDRGYNEQFF
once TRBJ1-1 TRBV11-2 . TGTGCCAGCAGCTTAGAATCCGGAGCTTTCTTT CASSLESGAFF
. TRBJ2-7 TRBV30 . TGTGCCTGGAGTGTGACATCCTACGAGCAGTACTTC CAWSVTSYEQYF
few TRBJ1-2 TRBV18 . TGTGCCAGCTCACCGGGAAGCAACTATGGCTACACCTTC CASSPGSNYGYTF
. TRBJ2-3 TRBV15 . TGTGCCACCAGCAGAGCCTCGCGAGCGACAGATACGCAGTATTTT CATSRASRATDTQYF
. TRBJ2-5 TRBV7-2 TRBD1 TGTGCCAGCAGCCGGATCGGACAGGGCCGGGAGACCCAGTACTTC CASSRIGQGRETQYF
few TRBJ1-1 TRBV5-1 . TGCGCCAGCAGCTCCCAGGTGGCAACTGAAGCTTTCTTT CASSSQVATEAFF
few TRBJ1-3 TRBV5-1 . TGCGCCAGCAGCTTGGAGGCCAGCTCTGGAAACACCATATATTTT CASSLEASSGNTIYF
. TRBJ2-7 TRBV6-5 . TGTGCCAGCAGTTACGGAGCGGATACCTACGAGCAGTACTTC CASSYGADTYEQYF
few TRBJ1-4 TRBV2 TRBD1 TGTGCCAGCGGCCGGGACAGGGGTGAAAAACTGTTTTTT CASGRDRGEKLFF
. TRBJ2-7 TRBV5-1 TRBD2 TGCGCCAGCAGCTTGACCGGACTAGTCTACGAGCAGTACTTC CASSLTGLVYEQYF
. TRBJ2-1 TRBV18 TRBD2 TGTGCCAGCTCCTGGACTAGCGGGGGCCACAATGAGCAGTTCTTC CASSWTSGGHNEQFF
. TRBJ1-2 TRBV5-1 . TGCGCCAGCAGAGCGGAGGCGGTCTATGGCTACACCTTC CASRAEAVYGYTF
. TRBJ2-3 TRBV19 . TGTGCCAGTAGTATAAAGGCAGGTGGTGGGGGGGCAGCAGATACGCAGTATTTT CASSIKAGGGGAADTQYF
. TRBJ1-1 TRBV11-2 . TGTGCCAGCAGCTTAGAGGGCAGTAACACTGAAGCTTTCTTT CASSLEGSNTEAFF
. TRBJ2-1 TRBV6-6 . TGTGCCAGCAGACATACGGGTGAGGAATACAATGAGCAGTTCTTC CASRHTGEEYNEQFF
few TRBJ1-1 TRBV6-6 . TGTGCCAGCAGTTATTCCGAGGCTCTCACTGAAGCTTTCTTT CASSYSEALTEAFF
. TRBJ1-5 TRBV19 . TGTGCCAGTACCAAAGGGGTGACAGGTGATCAGCCCCAGCATTTT CASTKGVTGDQPQHF
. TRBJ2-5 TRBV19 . TGTGCCAGTAGTTTCGGGACGGCACAAGAGACCCAGTACTTC CASSFGTAQETQYF
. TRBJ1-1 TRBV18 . TGTGCCAGCTCACTTATGGAGACGGTGAACACTGAAGCTTTCTTT CASSLMETVNTEAFF
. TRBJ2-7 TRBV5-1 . TGCGCCAGCAGCTTGGCCTTGGTTCGAGCCACGAGCCCCTACGAGCAGTACTTC CASSLALVRATSPYEQYF
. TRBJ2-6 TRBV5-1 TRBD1 TGCGCCAGCAGCAGGCAGGGGGCACAGGGGGCCAACGTCCTGACTTTC CASSRQGAQGANVLTF
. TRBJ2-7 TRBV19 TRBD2 TGTGCCAGTAGTATGGCTAGCGGGGGGGCCGATCACTACGAGCAGTACTTC CASSMASGGADHYEQYF
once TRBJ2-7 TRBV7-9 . TGTGCCAGCAGCTCGCCCTACAGCGCGGGGGAGCAGTACTTC CASSSPYSAGEQYF
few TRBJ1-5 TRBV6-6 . TGTGCCAGCAACCCTAGCCAAGGGCAAGGGCAGCCCCAGCATTTT CASNPSQGQGQPQHF
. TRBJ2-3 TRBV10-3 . TGTGCCATCAGTGAGGGGGCTGGCACAGATACGCAGTATTTT CAISEGAGTDTQYF
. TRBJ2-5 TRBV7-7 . TGTGCCAGCAGCTTTGGAGGGGTCGGCCAAGAGACCCAGTACTTC CASSFGGVGQETQYF
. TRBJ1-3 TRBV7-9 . TGTGCCAGCAGCCCAAACAACCCTGGAAACACCATATATTTT CASSPNNPGNTIYF
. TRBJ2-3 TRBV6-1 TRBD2 TGTGCCAGCGTGACGGGGGAGGGGACAGATACGCAGTATTTT CASVTGEGTDTQYF
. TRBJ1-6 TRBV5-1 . TGCGCCAGCAGCTTGACCAACGTGAGGGCCCCCTATAATTCACCCCTCCACTTT CASSLTNVRAPYNSPLHF